This T cell receptor (beta chain) was captured in a study of blood T cell repertoires in COVID-19. Study background: Donors of Cohort 3 who recovered were those that had two negative PCRs, clearance, or symptom resolution.

Sequencing was performed with immunoSEQ multiplex PCR; in TCRdb, only in-frame clones are kept and a portion is missing. The table lists around 290,000 clones, about 88% of them singletons. Trimming took 6 bases from V and 3 from J; bases not matched to a gene: 4. The germline V gene encodes CDR1 MNHEY and CDR2 SVGEGT. The CDR3 sequence is 13 residues long. Sequenced: PBMCs or T cells enriched from blood (not recorded which). The TCR comes from a woman aged 60-70 years in a cohort exposed to, infected with or recovered from COVID-19 (not recorded which). The chain joins TRBV6-2 or TRBV6-3 to TRBJ1-2; 7 bases agree with TRBD1. CDR3 region: CASSPTGDYGYTF. CDR3 nucleotide sequence: TGTGCCAGCAGCCCCACAGGGGACTATGGCTACACCTTC.